Below, 9 T cell receptor beta chains from the same sample are listed, as sequenced in a study of T cell repertoires in cytomegalovirus infection. Via MiXCR, TCRdb re-called the reads, giving one row per CDR3 protein. The sample yields about 160,000 distinct CDR3 sequences, approximately 17% seen once. The sample taken for sequencing was CD8+ T cells from PBMCs. These TCRs come from a human donor in good health (CMV status not recorded). Some clones in this sample may be carry-over from other donors' samples.

The rearrangement joins TRBV7-9 to TRBJ2-7, with 9 nucleotides matching TRBD1. There are 15 residues in the CDR3. The trim removed 5 bases at V and 2 bases at J, leaving 7 bases unmatched. CDR1 is SEHNR and CDR2 is FQNEAQ in the germline V gene (reference sequence). CDR3 DNA: TGTGCCAGCAGCGGACCCGGGACAGGGCCCTACGAGCAGTACTTC. This encodes CASSGPGTGPYEQYF. Supplemented by reference TRBV7-9 and TRBJ2-7, the full variable domain reads DTGVSQNPRHKITKRGQNVTFRCDPISEHNRLYWYRQTLGQGPEFLTYFQNEAQLEKSRLLSDRFSAERPKGSFSTLEIQRTEQGDSAMYLCASSGPGTGPYEQYFGPGTRLTVT.

This clonotype was counted many times. This chain connects TRBV7-9 to TRBJ1-5; D call uncertain. Trimming stripped 4 bases from V and 5 bases from J, with 9 bases between. In germline, CDR1 is SEHNR, CDR2 FQNEAQ (reference sequence). This CDR3 comprises 13 residues. CDR3 sequence (DNA): TGTGCCAGCAGCTGGGCAACCGATCAGCCCCAGCATTTT. Translating gives CASSWATDQPQHF.

This clonotype appeared a few times. This rearrangement joins TRBV5-1 to TRBJ2-2; D unclear. V was clipped by 1 base and J by 0 bases, with 7 bases between them. Germline CDR1 reads SGHRS; CDR2 reads YFSETQ. The CDR3 is 15 amino acids. The CDR3 spells CASSLNSPNTGELFF. CDR3 DNA: TGCGCCAGCAGCTTGAACAGCCCGAACACCGGGGAGCTGTTTTTT. Full variable domain (rest looked up from reference TRBV5-1 and TRBJ2-2): KAGVTQTPRYLIKTRGQQVTLSCSPISGHRSVSWYQQTPGQGLQFLFEYFSETQRNKGNFPGRFSGRQFSNSRSEMNVSTLELGDSALYLCASSLNSPNTGELFFGEGSRLTVL.

This clonotype was seen only a few times. Likely a read error: the CDR3 ends without its conserved phenylalanine or tryptophan. The chain has TRBV29-1 and TRBJ2-3; D ambiguous. The V and J ends lost 4 bases and 4 bases respectively, with 6 bases between them. The CDR3 contains 11 residues. Per the germline V gene, CDR1 is SQVTM and CDR2 is ANQGSEA. CDR3 DNA: TGCAGCGTTGCCATATCAGATACGCAGTATCTT. As protein: CSVAISDTQYL.

The chain links TRBV29-1 to TRBJ2-7, with 7 bases fitting TRBD2. Germline-derived CDR1 and CDR2 are SQVTM and ANQGSEA. With 3 bases clipped from V and 4 bases from J, the junction kept 6 bases outside the gene matches. The CDR3 is made up of 13 amino acids. The CDR3 nucleotides read TGCAGCGTTGATGGCGGGGGTTCGTACGAGCAGTACTTC. Translating it yields CSVDGGGSYEQYF.

V gene TRBV7-8 combines with J gene TRBJ2-7; D gene ambiguous. This CDR3 has 14 amino acids. Germline assignment: CDR1 SGHVS and CDR2 FQNEAQ. V was trimmed by 4 bases and J by 0 bases, leaving 10 bases between them. Here the CDR3 DNA reads TGTGCCAGCAGCTCGGCGATTAACTCCTACGAGCAGTACTTC. Protein product: CASSSAINSYEQYF.

The rearrangement joins TRBV4-1 to TRBJ2-7; D ambiguous. The germline CDR1 and CDR2 sequences are MGHRA and YSYEKL. There are 14 residues in the CDR3. Between the trimmed V and J ends, which lost 0 bases and 0 bases, there was a span of 6 bases. Written as DNA, the CDR3 is TGCGCCAGCAGCCAAGAGGTCCACTCCTACGAGCAGTACTTC. Translating it yields CASSQEVHSYEQYF.

The gene calls are TRBV29-1 and TRBJ1-2, with TRBD1 identical over 9 bases. Germline CDR1 is SQVTM and CDR2 is ANQGSEA. The junction had 4 bases not matched to a gene; V was cut back by 1 base and J by 1 base. This CDR3 region has 15 residues. CDR3 sequence reads: CSVEGRTGDNYGYTF. CDR3 coding DNA: TGCAGCGTTGAAGGGAGGACAGGGGATAACTATGGCTACACCTTC.

In its sample, this clonotype was seen a few times. This chain joins TRBV10-3 and TRBJ1-6; 8 bases align to TRBD1. The CDR3 totals 12 residues. V was pared by 8 bases and J by 6 bases, with 0 bases of the junction left unmatched. Germline CDR1 reads ENHRY; CDR2 reads SYGVKD. The CDR3, as DNA: TGTGCCATCGGACAGGGTAATTCACCCCTCCACTTT. Protein sequence: CAIGQGNSPLHF.